Below, 28 T cell receptor beta chains from the same sample are listed, as sequenced in a study of T cells in localized non-small cell lung cancer. Assay used: immunoSEQ multiplex PCR; TCRdb lists only in-frame clones, some missing. This table has 25,000 to 35,000 clones, approximately 90% appearing once. Here the sequenced sample was peripheral blood, taken before any cancer treatment. Receptor source: a woman aged 40-69 years with stage I lung adenocarcinoma.

J is TRBJ1-6 and V is TRBV28; 7 bases match TRBD1. Germline CDR1 and CDR2: MDHEN and SYDVKM. The CDR3 has 14 amino acids. The ends lost 5 bases at V and 10 bases at J; junction bases unmatched: 8. DNA for the CDR3: TGTGCCAGCAGTATAAACCCCAGGGGGTCACCCCTCCACTTT. Amino acid sequence: CASSINPRGSPLHF.

The chain uses TRBV7-9 and TRBJ1-2; maybe TRBD1 (6 bases). The germline CDR1 and CDR2 sequences are SEHNR and FQNEAQ (reference sequence). V lost 5 bases and J 4 bases, leaving 8 bases between the germline ends. The CDR3 covers 12 residues. The CDR3 DNA reads TGTGCCAGCAGCGAGGACAGCTATGGCTACACCTTC. Protein: CASSEDSYGYTF.

This sequence joins TRBV2 and TRBJ2-2; D not certain. From germline, CDR1 is SNHLY and CDR2 FYNNEI. The CDR3 covers 11 residues. V lost 8 bases, J lost 3 bases, and 4 bases lay in between. The CDR3 coding sequence is TGTGCCAGCGCTTACACCGGGGAGCTGTTTTTT. The encoded protein is CASAYTGELFF.

For this clone: The junction departs from the called germline gene at one end, perhaps through a read error. Other DNA sequences in the same sample also yield this CDR3. The V gene is TRBV28, the J gene TRBJ1-2; 8 bases line up with TRBD1. CDR1 is MDHEN and CDR2 is SYDVKM in the germline V gene. This CDR3 region has 13 residues. For the CDR3, the DNA is TGTGCCGTAAGACAGGGGTTAATGAGTGGCTACACATTC. This encodes CAVRQGLMSGYTF.

J is TRBJ2-5 and V is TRBV18, with TRBD1 matching 9 bases. This CDR3 comprises 16 residues. Germline trimming cut 0 bases from V and 5 bases from J; bases unmatched to any gene: 7. Germline CDR1 is KGHSH and CDR2 is LQKENI. The CDR3 DNA follows: TGTGCCAGCTCACCACCGGGACAGGGTAACGGGGAGACCCAGTACTTC. Translation gives CASSPPGQGNGETQYF.

The rearrangement links TRBV5-1 to TRBJ1-1, with TRBD1 as a possible D gene (6 bases). Germline CDR1 and CDR2: SGHRS and YFSETQ. Trimming shortened V by 4 bases and J by 6 bases, and 28 bases separated the two germline ends. This CDR3 has 18 residues. As DNA, the CDR3 is TGCGCCAGCAGCCCCCAGGGTTTATTACGGGGGGCGTACGCTGAAGCTTTCTTT. Its translation: CASSPQGLLRGAYAEAFF.

For the CDR3, the DNA is TGCGCCAGCAGCCAGGAGACCAACTCCTACAATGAGCAGTTCTTC. Residues: CASSQETNSYNEQFF. This chain joins TRBV4-1 and TRBJ2-1; D remains unclear. The CDR3 runs to 15 residues. CDR1 is MGHRA, CDR2 YSYEKL, per germline. Trimming cost V 3 bases and J 0 bases, with 9 bases left between them.

V is TRBV9 and J is TRBJ2-7; 14 nucleotides match TRBD2. Germline V gives CDR1 SGDLS, CDR2 YYNGEE. V was pared by 0 bases and J by 0 bases, with 5 bases of the junction left unmatched. The CDR3 consists of 18 residues. The CDR3 loop is CASSVDGTSGGDSYEQYF. The CDR3 nucleotides are TGTGCCAGCAGCGTAGATGGGACTAGCGGGGGTGACTCCTACGAGCAGTACTTC.

The CDR3 here is CASSPNSLAGNQETQYF. CDR3 coding DNA: TGCGCCAGCAGCCCTAACTCACTAGCGGGAAATCAAGAGACCCAGTACTTC. This chain joins TRBV5-1 and TRBJ2-5; 10 nucleotides match TRBD2. The CDR3 sequence is 17 residues long. J gave up 2 bases and V 4 bases, and 11 bases lay outside the gene matches. The germline V gene has CDR1 SGHRS and CDR2 YFSETQ.

The chain uses TRBV29-1 and TRBJ2-1; D is tentatively TRBD1 or TRBD2 (6 bases each). This CDR3 region has 15 residues. Trimming took 4 bases from V and 0 from J, leaving 13 bases between them. Germline V CDR1 and CDR2: SQVTM, ANQGSEA. CDR3 protein: CSVVGGWSSYNEQFF. The DNA of the CDR3 is TGCAGCGTTGTAGGGGGGTGGAGCTCCTACAATGAGCAGTTCTTC.

The rearrangement links TRBV7-9 to TRBJ1-2; 7 bases line up with TRBD1. This CDR3 is 14 amino acids long. J gave up 3 bases and V 2 bases, and 3 bases lay outside the gene matches. The germline gives CDR1 SEHNR, CDR2 FQNEAQ (reference sequence). CDR3 coding DNA: TGTGCCAGCAGCTTAAGGGGGACAGACTATGGCTACACCTTC. Its translation: CASSLRGTDYGYTF.

This clone was seen just once. The V and J genes are TRBV6-1 and TRBJ2-7; 9 positions match TRBD1. The CDR3 sequence is 15 residues long. After removal of 7 bases from V and 3 bases from J, the junction contained 10 bases not matched to a gene. Germline V gene sequence: CDR1 MNHNS, CDR2 SASEGT. CDR3 sequence reads: CASKEDTGGFYEQYF. The CDR3, as DNA: TGTGCCAGCAAAGAAGATACAGGGGGCTTCTACGAGCAGTACTTC.

The V call is TRBV5-4, the J call TRBJ2-1, with TRBD2 matching over 13 bases. The CDR3 is made up of 15 amino acids. CDR1 is SGHNT, CDR2 YYREEE, per germline (reference sequence). After removal of 1 base from V and 6 bases from J, the junction contained 1 base not matched to a gene. CDR3 sequence: CASSLRTSGSNEQFF. CDR3 DNA: TGTGCCAGCAGCTTGAGGACTAGCGGGAGCAATGAGCAGTTCTTC.

This chain links TRBV28 with TRBJ1-2; TRBD1 matches 7 bases. The V and J ends lost 6 bases and 3 bases, in that order; junction bases with no gene match: 10. Per the germline V gene, CDR1 is MDHEN and CDR2 is SYDVKM. CDR3 length: 15 amino acids. CDR3 in amino acids: CASREQGPAYYGYTF. CDR3 nucleotides: TGTGCCAGCAGGGAACAGGGGCCAGCTTACTATGGCTACACCTTC.

The chain employs TRBV9 and TRBJ1-3, with D unresolved. Per germline, CDR1 SGDLS and CDR2 YYNGEE. The CDR3 runs to 17 residues. Trimming took 0 bases from V and 0 from J, leaving 13 bases between them. CDR3 region: CASSVAGAGYSGNTIYF. CDR3 coding DNA: TGTGCCAGCAGCGTAGCGGGTGCCGGATACTCTGGAAACACCATATATTTT.

This clone has more than one count but fewer than ten. The CDR3 protein is CASSVAGQGYNGYTF. DNA of the CDR3: TGTGCCAGCAGCGTAGCGGGACAGGGTTATAATGGCTACACCTTC. V is TRBV9 and J is TRBJ1-2; 9 bases fit TRBD1. The trim removed 0 bases at V and 6 bases at J, leaving 6 bases unmatched. The CDR3 spans 15 residues. Germline lookup yields CDR1 SGDLS and CDR2 YYNGEE. The full variable domain, with the rest looked up from reference TRBV9 and TRBJ1-2, is DSGVTQTPKHLITATGQRVTLRCSPRSGDLSVYWYQQSLDQGLQFLIQYYNGEERAKGNILERFSAQQFPDLHSELNLSSLELGDSALYFCASSVAGQGYNGYTFGSGTRLTVV.

This chain links TRBV6-1 with TRBJ1-4; D not certain. V lost 2 bases, J lost 0 bases, and 13 bases lay in between. The CDR3 has 17 amino acids. Germline CDR1 is MNHNS and CDR2 is SASEGT. CDR3 in amino acids: CASSEPAVPATNEKLFF. The CDR3 DNA reads as TGTGCCAGCAGTGAACCCGCGGTGCCTGCAACTAATGAAAAACTGTTTTTT.

The gene calls are TRBV6-1 and TRBJ1-1; D remains unclear. Germline lookup yields CDR1 MNHNS and CDR2 SASEGT. V lost 11 bases, J lost 1 base, and 8 bases lay in between. CDR3 length equals 11 residues. CDR3 DNA sequence: TGTGCCGTTCAGCGGAACACTGAAGCTTTCTTT. This encodes CAVQRNTEAFF.

This chain uses TRBV5-4 with TRBJ1-2, with D possibly matching TRBD1 (6 bases). Germline CDR1 and CDR2: SGHNT and YYREEE (reference sequence). CDR3 size: 16 residues. The V gene lost 4 bases and the J gene lost 4 bases, with 20 bases spanning the gap. The CDR3 DNA reads TGTGCCAGCAGCCCCCTTCCGGGACAAAGGTTCTATGGCTACACCTTC. This translates into CASSPLPGQRFYGYTF.

The chain couples TRBV19 to TRBJ2-1, with 7 bases lining up with TRBD2. Germline values: CDR1 LNHDA, CDR2 SQIVND (reference sequence). The CDR3 totals 15 residues. Trimming took 3 bases from V and 4 from J; bases not matched to a gene: 6. The CDR3 bases are TGTGCCAGTAGTATTTCTAGCGGAGTTTACAATGAGCAGTTCTTC. It encodes CASSISSGVYNEQFF. The full variable domain, its missing parts supplied by reference TRBV19 and TRBJ2-1, is DGGITQSPKYLFRKEGQNVTLSCEQNLNHDAMYWYRQDPGQGLRLIYYSQIVNDFQKGDIAEGYSVSREKKESFPLTVTSAQKNPTAFYLCASSISSGVYNEQFFGPGTRLTVL.

The chain is built from TRBV5-4 and TRBJ1-1; D gene uncertain. V lost 1 base to trimming and J lost 6 bases, with 10 bases between them. The germline CDR1 and CDR2 sequences are SGHNT and YYREEE (reference sequence). The CDR3 sequence is 13 residues long. CDR3 coding DNA: TGTGCCAGCAGCTTGACACTCGACTCTGAAGCTTTCTTT. Translating it yields CASSLTLDSEAFF.

The chain has TRBV28 and TRBJ1-1, with D uncertain. Per the germline V gene, CDR1 is MDHEN and CDR2 is SYDVKM. The CDR3 is made up of 15 amino acids. Trimming removed 2 bases at V and 0 bases at J, with 10 bases between. The CDR3 bases are TGTGCCAGCAGTTTAGGGCTCAGCATGAACACTGAAGCTTTCTTT. It translates to CASSLGLSMNTEAFF.

The table lists this clone with a few counts. V is TRBV19 and J is TRBJ1-5; TRBD1 is a possible D gene (5 bases). V lost 1 base and J 4 bases, leaving 5 bases between the germline ends. CDR1 and CDR2 (germline): LNHDA, SQIVND (reference sequence). This CDR3 spans 13 amino acids. CDR3 region: CASSIGGNQPQHF. The CDR3 DNA reads TGTGCCAGTAGTATAGGGGGGAATCAGCCCCAGCATTTT.

The chain couples TRBV18 to TRBJ2-2; tentatively, D is TRBD2 (5 bases). The germline V gene has CDR1 KGHSH and CDR2 LQKENI. Deletions cut 6 bases from V and 1 base from J, with 6 bases between. The CDR3 spans 13 residues. The DNA of the CDR3 is TGTGCCAGCTCGGACTTGAACACCGGGGAGCTGTTTTTT. It codes for CASSDLNTGELFF. Complete variable domain (other parts from reference TRBV18 and TRBJ2-2): NAGVMQNPRHLVRRRGQEARLRCSPMKGHSHVYWYRQLPEEGLKFMVYLQKENIIDESGMPKERFSAEFPKEGPSILRIQQVVRGDSAAYFCASSDLNTGELFFGEGSRLTVL.

The CDR3: CASSTTGRSSYEQYF. CDR3 nucleotide sequence: TGTGCCAGCAGTACGACAGGGCGTTCTAGCTACGAGCAGTACTTC. The V gene is TRBV6-5, the J gene TRBJ2-7; 7 bases match TRBD1. This CDR3 has 15 amino acids. The ends lost 5 bases at V and 3 bases at J; junction bases unmatched: 10. The germline V gene encodes CDR1 MNHEY and CDR2 SVGAGI.

V is TRBV7-8 and J is TRBJ2-3; D is undetermined. CDR1 is SGHVS and CDR2 is FQNEAQ in the germline V gene. V lost 4 bases and J lost 0, with 8 bases in between. This CDR3 has 14 amino acids. The CDR3 sequence: CASSSGSSTDTQYF. The DNA for the CDR3 is TGTGCCAGCAGCTCTGGGTCTAGCACAGATACGCAGTATTTT.

This clone was detected once. The CDR3 reads CASSSYRDSEAFF. The DNA for the CDR3 is TGTGCCAGCAGTTCTTACCGGGACAGTGAAGCTTTCTTT. J is TRBJ1-1 and V is TRBV6-6; the match to TRBD1 covers 7 bases. CDR1 MNHNY and CDR2 SVGAGI come from the germline V gene (reference sequence). The trim removed 4 bases at V and 7 bases at J, leaving 6 bases unmatched. The CDR3 length is 13 residues.

This clone appeared a single time. This chain joins TRBV10-2 and TRBJ1-1; D is ambiguous. This CDR3 region has 11 residues. Looked up from germline, CDR1 is WSHSY and CDR2 is SAAADI. Trimming stripped 4 bases from V and 5 bases from J, with 5 bases between. The CDR3: CASSVGTEAFF. CDR3 nucleotide sequence: TGCGCCAGCAGTGTCGGGACTGAAGCTTTCTTT.